This passage covers 27 T cell receptor beta chains from one sample sequenced in a study of regulatory T cells in long-lasting Graves disease. Arm-PCR of CDR3 regions with iRepertoire HTBI primers generated TCR beta libraries. TCRdb itself ran the multiplex PCR reads through MiXCR, one entry per CDR3 protein. Of 560,000 or so distinct CDR3 sequences listed, 15% to 20% were seen once; the top ten hold about 11%. The time point was: newly diagnosed GD, antithyroid drugs for less than 3 months. Extracted PBMC RNA gave rise to the TCR library. Separately, the same data were catalogued under a study of T cells in Graves' hyperthyroidism and ophthalmopathy.

The sequencing here drew on peripheral blood mononuclear cells (PBMCs), taken at new diagnosis, from a patient treated with antithyroid drugs. The receptors come from a man aged 18 to 29 with Graves disease.

The chain joins TRBV4-1 to TRBJ2-5; the match to TRBD1 covers 7 bases. The V and J ends lost 6 bases and 0 bases, in that order; junction bases with no gene match: 10. The germline V gene has CDR1 MGHRA and CDR2 YSYEKL. The CDR3 consists of 16 residues. The CDR3: CASRELAGGNQETQYF. CDR3 in DNA: TGCGCCAGCAGAGAGTTGGCAGGGGGAAACCAAGAGACCCAGTACTTC.

The sample holds a few counts of this clonotype. The chain links TRBV25-1 to TRBJ2-6; D perhaps matches TRBD1 (5 bases). The V gene lost 3 bases and the J gene lost 0 bases, with 9 bases spanning the gap. The CDR3 runs 16 residues. CDR1 and CDR2 (germline): MGHDK, SYGVNS. The CDR3 protein is CASSETVLSGANVLTF. Written as DNA, the CDR3 is TGTGCCAGCAGTGAGACAGTCCTCTCTGGGGCCAACGTCCTGACTTTC.

The rearrangement joins TRBV20-1 to TRBJ1-2; maybe TRBD1 (5 bases). V was pared by 0 bases and J by 2 bases, with 19 bases between. CDR3 size: 17 residues. Looked up from germline, CDR1 is DFQATT and CDR2 is SNEGSKA (reference sequence). The CDR3, as DNA: TGCAGTGCTAGAGATCCGGGGGGGGGACGGAGCAACTATGGCTACACCTTC. As protein: CSARDPGGGRSNYGYTF.

This clonotype was counted ten times or more. CDR3 in amino acids: CSARLPGPKETQYF. As DNA, the CDR3 is TGCAGTGCTAGACTCCCGGGACCAAAGGAGACCCAGTACTTC. The gene calls are TRBV20-1 and TRBJ2-5, with D tentatively TRBD1 or TRBD2 (5 bases each). V was shortened by 2 bases and J by 5 bases, with 15 bases between the two germline ends. Germline V gives CDR1 DFQATT, CDR2 SNEGSKA (reference sequence). The CDR3 has 14 amino acids.

This clonotype has a handful of counts. The chain uses TRBV7-2 and TRBJ1-5; D gene uncertain. V shed 5 bases and J shed 7 bases, with 18 bases lying between them. The CDR3 consists of 15 residues. The germline gives CDR1 SGHTA, CDR2 FQGNSA. CDR3 DNA sequence: TGTGCCAGCAGCCCACCCCCCCCCCTGCAACAGCCCCAGCATTTT. Its translation is CASSPPPPLQQPQHF.

This clonotype was detected only a few times. The J gene is TRBJ2-2, the V gene TRBV9, with D possibly being TRBD2 (6 bases). Germline V lookup: CDR1 SGDLS, CDR2 YYNGEE. V gave up 0 bases and J gave up 2 bases, with 14 bases separating them. The CDR3 sequence is 17 residues long. Here the CDR3 reads CASSVEAPAGNTGELFF. CDR3 bases: TGTGCCAGCAGCGTAGAAGCGCCAGCGGGCAACACCGGGGAGCTGTTTTTT.

The gene calls are TRBV4-1 and TRBJ2-7; TRBD1 agrees at 9 bases. This CDR3 is 15 amino acids long. With 4 bases clipped from V and 3 bases from J, the junction kept 7 bases outside the gene matches. Germline V gene sequence: CDR1 MGHRA, CDR2 YSYEKL. The DNA for the CDR3 is TGCGCCAGCAGCCCGAGCTCGACAGGGGGCTACGAGCAGTACTTC. Its protein is CASSPSSTGGYEQYF.

This clonotype was seen a few times. This rearrangement joins TRBV29-1 to TRBJ2-1, with a possible D match to TRBD2 (6 bases). This CDR3 contains 13 residues. Trimming took 7 bases from V and 5 from J, leaving 15 bases between them. The germline V gene has CDR1 SQVTM and CDR2 ANQGSEA. The CDR3 bases are TGCAGCGGGTGGAGTAGCGGCAACAATGAGCAGTTCTTC. As protein: CSGWSSGNNEQFF.

This clonotype showed up many times. The chain couples TRBV28 to TRBJ2-7; a weak D match, TRBD2 (5 bases). Germline V lookup: CDR1 MDHEN, CDR2 SYDVKM. This CDR3 is 12 amino acids long. V was pared by 6 bases and J by 3 bases, with 9 bases between. CDR3 loop: CASRAGDYEQYF. DNA of the CDR3: TGTGCCAGCAGAGCCGGGGACTACGAGCAGTACTTC.

The chain uses TRBV19 and TRBJ1-5, with D possibly TRBD1 on 5 matching bases. This CDR3 contains 15 residues. The V and J ends lost 11 bases and 2 bases respectively, with 19 bases between them. Germline CDR1 reads LNHDA; CDR2 reads SQIVND (reference sequence). The CDR3 nucleotides read TGTGCCGCCCTAGGGACGGCGGGAGGCAATCAGCCCCAGCATTTT. Its protein is CAALGTAGGNQPQHF.

This clonotype was seen repeatedly, ten times or more. The chain recombines TRBV20-1 with TRBJ2-2; D remains unclear. The germline V gene encodes CDR1 DFQATT and CDR2 SNEGSKA (reference sequence). The CDR3 is made up of 14 amino acids. Trimming pared 5 bases from V and 0 bases from J, leaving 10 bases between. The CDR3 loop reads CSAPDKPNTGELFF. The CDR3 bases are TGCAGTGCTCCTGACAAACCGAACACCGGGGAGCTGTTTTTT.

This clonotype came up a few times. The V call is TRBV14, the J call TRBJ2-1, with 9 bases matching TRBD2. V gave up 4 bases and J gave up 4 bases; unmatched junction bases: 8. Per the germline V gene, CDR1 is SGHDN and CDR2 is FVKESK. This CDR3 comprises 16 residues. CDR3 sequence reads: CASSPWGSGSYNEQFF. The CDR3 bases are TGTGCCAGCAGCCCCTGGGGTAGCGGGAGTTACAATGAGCAGTTCTTC. Filled out from reference TRBV14 and TRBJ2-1, the complete variable domain reads EAGVTQFPSHSVIEKGQTVTLRCDPISGHDNLYWYRRVMGKEIKFLLHFVKESKQDESGMPNNRFLAERTGGTYSTLKVQPAELEDSGVYFCASSPWGSGSYNEQFFGPGTRLTVL.

The rearrangement joins TRBV6-1 to TRBJ1-3; no firm D call. Trimming took 3 bases from V and 0 from J, leaving 12 bases between them. The CDR3 consists of 16 residues. Per germline, CDR1 MNHNS and CDR2 SASEGT. In DNA, the CDR3 is TGTGCCAGCAGTGATCGTTCACGCAGCTCTGGAAACACCATATATTTT. Translating it yields CASSDRSRSSGNTIYF.

The chain joins TRBV5-1 to TRBJ2-2, with D possibly TRBD2 on 5 matching bases. CDR1 and CDR2 from the germline V gene are SGHRS and YFSETQ. The CDR3 is 15 amino acids. Trimming removed 4 bases at V and 6 bases at J, with 16 bases between. The CDR3 nucleotides read TGCGCCAGCAGCGTCACGCCCGCTAGCCCCGGGGAGCTGTTTTTT. It encodes CASSVTPASPGELFF.

The chain combines TRBV18 with TRBJ1-1, with 9 bases lining up with TRBD1. The germline V gene has CDR1 KGHSH and CDR2 LQKENI. The J segment lost 6 bases and the V segment lost 4 bases, leaving 12 bases of the junction unmatched. The CDR3 is 16 amino acids. This CDR3 is CASSLRSGTGLPEAFF. CDR3 nucleotide sequence: TGTGCCAGCTCACTGAGATCAGGGACAGGGTTACCTGAAGCTTTCTTT.

This clonotype showed up just once. A far larger clone lies a single base away; this is likely a read error. The chain links TRBV7-8 to TRBJ2-7, with D possibly matching TRBD2 (5 bases). The length of the CDR3 is 14 residues. Germline CDR1 reads SGHVS; CDR2 reads FQNEAQ. Here the CDR3 DNA reads TGTGCCAGCAGTAGGTCAACTAGGGTGGACGAGCGGTACTTC. Protein sequence: CASSRSTRVDERYF.

This clonotype was detected a few times. This chain connects TRBV20-1 to TRBJ2-1; D is possibly TRBD2 (8 bases). Germline V CDR1 and CDR2: DFQATT, SNEGSKA (reference sequence). V lost 2 bases and J lost 2, with 25 bases in between. CDR3 length: 19 amino acids. The CDR3 coding sequence is TGCAGTGCTAGACGAGCGGGACAGATACTAGCGGAACCCTACAATGAGCAGTTCTTC. Translating it yields CSARRAGQILAEPYNEQFF.

This clonotype was detected only a few times. This chain uses TRBV7-2 with TRBJ2-7, with 13 bases matching TRBD2. The CDR3 spans 16 residues. The germline V gene encodes CDR1 SGHTA and CDR2 FQGNSA. V shed 3 bases and J 6 bases; nucleotides not matched to a gene: 8. Here the CDR3 reads CASSFPLAGGPGEQYF. CDR3 nucleotide sequence: TGTGCCAGCAGCTTTCCACTAGCGGGAGGGCCAGGCGAGCAGTACTTC. Using reference TRBV7-2 and TRBJ2-7 for the parts outside the CDR3, the full variable domain is GAGVSQSPSNKVTEKGKDVELRCDPISGHTALYWYRQSLGQGLEFLIYFQGNSAPDKSGLPSDRFSAERTGGSVSTLTIQRTQQEDSAVYLCASSFPLAGGPGEQYFGPGTRLTVT.

This clonotype was found many times. The chain links TRBV5-1 to TRBJ2-5; TRBD2 agrees at 13 bases. This CDR3 region has 18 residues. V was pared by 4 bases and J by 0 bases, with 9 bases of the junction left unmatched. Germline values: CDR1 SGHRS, CDR2 YFSETQ. CDR3 residues: CASSLGLAGVYHQETQYF. CDR3 nucleotides: TGCGCCAGCAGCCTAGGACTAGCGGGAGTGTACCACCAAGAGACCCAGTACTTC.

The chain uses TRBV10-3 and TRBJ1-1; TRBD1 aligns across 7 bases. The CDR3 consists of 14 residues. Trimming removed 11 bases from V and 3 bases from J; junction bases left unmatched: 12. Germline V gives CDR1 ENHRY, CDR2 SYGVKD. The CDR3 here is CAVEGEGADTEAFF. CDR3 sequence (DNA): TGTGCCGTTGAAGGGGAGGGGGCGGACACTGAAGCTTTCTTT.

The chain has TRBV6-5 and TRBJ2-5; a possible D gene is TRBD1 (6 bases). CDR1 MNHEY and CDR2 SVGAGI come from the germline V gene. This CDR3 region has 14 residues. Trimming took 0 bases from V and 5 from J, leaving 10 bases between them. DNA of the CDR3: TGTGCCAGCAGTTACTCTGGGGGCGGTGAGACCCAGTACTTC. This translates into CASSYSGGGETQYF.

The rearrangement uses TRBV4-1 and TRBJ1-1, with D unresolved. The CDR3 covers 14 residues. Trimming removed 1 base at V and 1 base at J, with 7 bases between. The germline gives CDR1 MGHRA, CDR2 YSYEKL. Here the CDR3 DNA reads TGCGCCAGCAGCCAAGCCCTCAGGAACACTGAAGCTTTCTTT. Residues: CASSQALRNTEAFF.

In this sample, this clonotype turned up a few times. The rearrangement uses TRBV18 and TRBJ2-3, with 11 bases lining up with TRBD2. Germline CDR1 and CDR2: KGHSH and LQKENI. The CDR3 length is 17 residues. V shed 8 bases and J 1 base; nucleotides not matched to a gene: 11. The CDR3 DNA sequence: TGTGCCAGCGCCCCGACTAGCGGGAACCTTGGCACAGATACGCAGTATTTT. It yields the protein CASAPTSGNLGTDTQYF.

In this sample, this clonotype turned up a few times. The chain joins TRBV9 to TRBJ2-6; D is unresolved. Germline CDR1 SGDLS, CDR2 YYNGEE. CDR3 size: 14 residues. Trimming stripped 0 bases from V and 1 base from J, with 2 bases between. CDR3 sequence reads: CASSVASGANVLTF. Here the CDR3 DNA reads TGTGCCAGCAGCGTAGCTTCTGGGGCCAACGTCCTGACTTTC.

The V call is TRBV5-1, the J call TRBJ2-3; 7 nucleotides match TRBD1. Germline loops: CDR1 SGHRS, CDR2 YFSETQ. Trimming took 3 bases from V and 0 from J; bases not matched to a gene: 4. CDR3 size: 15 residues. The CDR3 loop is CASSYDRASTDTQYF. The CDR3 DNA sequence: TGCGCCAGCAGCTACGACAGGGCGAGCACAGATACGCAGTATTTT. The complete variable domain, with remaining parts taken from reference TRBV5-1 and TRBJ2-3, reads KAGVTQTPRYLIKTRGQQVTLSCSPISGHRSVSWYQQTPGQGLQFLFEYFSETQRNKGNFPGRFSGRQFSNSRSEMNVSTLELGDSALYLCASSYDRASTDTQYFGPGTRLTVL.

This clonotype came up many times. This sequence joins TRBV5-1 and TRBJ2-4; D is possibly TRBD1 or TRBD2 (5 bases each). This CDR3 contains 15 residues. Germline CDR1 SGHRS, CDR2 YFSETQ. The ends were cut back, 4 bases at V and 0 bases at J, with 11 bases in the middle. The CDR3 DNA reads TGCGCCAGCAGCACCGGGACGGTAGCCAAAAACATTCAGTACTTC. It codes for CASSTGTVAKNIQYF.

This clonotype was observed a few times. The J gene is TRBJ2-7, the V gene TRBV7-6; 10 nucleotides agree with TRBD2. CDR3 length: 14 amino acids. Germline CDR1 and CDR2: SGHVS and FNYEAQ. J lost 2 bases, V lost 4 bases, and 2 bases had no gene match. The CDR3 protein is CASSSSGSAYEQYF. The CDR3 DNA reads as TGTGCCAGCAGCTCTAGCGGGAGTGCCTACGAGCAGTACTTC.